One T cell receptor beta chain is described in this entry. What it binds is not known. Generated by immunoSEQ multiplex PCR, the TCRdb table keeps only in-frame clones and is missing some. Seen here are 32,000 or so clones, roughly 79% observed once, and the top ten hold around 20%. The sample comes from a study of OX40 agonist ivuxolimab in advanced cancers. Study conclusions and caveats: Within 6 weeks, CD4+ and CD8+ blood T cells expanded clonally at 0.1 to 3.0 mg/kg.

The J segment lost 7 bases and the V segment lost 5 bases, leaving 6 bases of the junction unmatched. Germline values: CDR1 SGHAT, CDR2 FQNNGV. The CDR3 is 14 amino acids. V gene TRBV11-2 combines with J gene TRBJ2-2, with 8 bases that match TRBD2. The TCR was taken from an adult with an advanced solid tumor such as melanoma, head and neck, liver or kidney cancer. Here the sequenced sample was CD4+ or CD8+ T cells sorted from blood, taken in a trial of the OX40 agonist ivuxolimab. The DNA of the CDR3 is TGTGCCAGCAGCCACGGGGGGGCTGGCGGGGAGCTGTTTTTT. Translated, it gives CASSHGGAGGELFF.